Shown below are 6 T cell receptor beta chains from a single sample sequenced in a study of blood T cells in healthy people across ages. A J-beta primer mix and a sample-barcoded 5' primer were used in a second PCR of roughly 6 to 11 cycles. Each CDR3 protein is one row after TCRdb ran MiXCR on the 5' RACE reads. The sample shows around 800,000 distinct CDR3 sequences, around half of them seen only once. The sample consisted of blood. The receptors originated from a man at least 80 years old in good health.

This rearrangement joins TRBV27 to TRBJ2-7, with 9 positions matching TRBD1. Germline CDR1 is MNHEY and CDR2 is SMNVEV (reference sequence). This CDR3 has 17 residues. Trimming at V came to 6 bases and at J to 2 bases, leaving 14 bases not matched to a gene. The CDR3 DNA reads TGTGCCAGCAGGCGGTTCAGGAGGACAGGGGAGACCTACGAGCAGTACTTC. Residues: CASRRFRRTGETYEQYF.

V gene TRBV29-1 combines with J gene TRBJ2-3, with D tentatively TRBD2 (6 bases). Germline loops: CDR1 SQVTM, CDR2 ANQGSEA. The germline V and J ends were trimmed by 4 bases and 14 bases, with 25 bases remaining between them. This CDR3 comprises 14 residues. CDR3 coding DNA: TGCAGCGTTGTAGTTGGCGGGAAGTACAGATACGCGTATTTT. Its protein is CSVVVGGKYRYAYF.

V and J are TRBV20-1 and TRBJ1-2; 9 bases are shared with TRBD1. Losses at the gene ends were 6 bases for V and 4 bases for J; bases not matched to a gene: 9. CDR3 length equals 14 residues. CDR1 is DFQATT and CDR2 is SNEGSKA in the germline V gene (reference sequence). CDR3: CSAHPGQGPYGYTF. In DNA form, the CDR3 reads TGCAGTGCCCATCCGGGACAGGGTCCCTATGGCTACACCTTC.

The chain combines TRBV12-5 with TRBJ2-7; D perhaps matches TRBD2 (6 bases). Deletions cut 3 bases from V and 7 bases from J, with 10 bases between. Germline values: CDR1 LGHNT, CDR2 FRNRAP. This CDR3 spans 12 amino acids. DNA for the CDR3: TGTGCTAGTGGTTTCGGGGGTGGGGAGCAGTACTTC. Protein product: CASGFGGGEQYF.

This chain joins TRBV29-1 and TRBJ2-2; 9 positions match TRBD2. J lost 5 bases, V lost 7 bases, and 8 bases had no gene match. This CDR3 region has 14 residues. From germline, CDR1 is SQVTM and CDR2 ANQGSEA. CDR3: CSARLADTTGELFF. In DNA, the CDR3 is TGCAGCGCCCGACTAGCGGATACGACCGGGGAGCTGTTTTTT.

The rearrangement uses TRBV27 and TRBJ2-5, with 15 positions matching TRBD2. The CDR3 loop spans 14 amino acids. The germline gives CDR1 MNHEY, CDR2 SMNVEV (reference sequence). Germline trimming cut 6 bases from V and 6 bases from J; bases unmatched to any gene: 2. Here the CDR3 DNA reads TGTGCCAGCAGCGGACTAGCGGGAGGGCAGACCCAGTACTTC. Amino acid sequence: CASSGLAGGQTQYF.